The next 32 T cell receptor beta chains were all read from a single sample in a study of cytomegalovirus exposure and HLA in healthy donors. Primers for the PCR totalled 60 Vbeta and 13 Jbeta. Method: immunoSEQ multiplex PCR; TCRdb's copy keeps in-frame clones and lacks some. The table has approximately 240,000 clones, about 81% seen once. The sample comprised PBMCs. Receptors originate from a woman aged 40-49 years in good health and CMV-seropositive.

This chain joins TRBV2 and TRBJ1-2; a weak D match, TRBD1 (6 bases). The V and J ends lost 5 bases and 7 bases respectively, with 8 bases between them. Germline lookup yields CDR1 SNHLY and CDR2 FYNNEI. The CDR3 has 11 residues. In DNA, the CDR3 is TGTGCCAGCAGTACAGGGTCTGGCTACACCTTC. This sequence encodes CASSTGSGYTF. Looking up the rest from reference TRBV2 and TRBJ1-2 gives the full variable domain: EPEVTQTPSHQVTQMGQEVILRCVPISNHLYFYWYRQILGQKVEFLVSFYNNEISEKSEIFDDQFSVERPDGSNFTLKIRSTKLEDSAMYFCASSTGSGYTFGSGTRLTVV.

This sequence joins TRBV11-3 and TRBJ2-5, with TRBD2 matching over 11 bases. Losses at the gene ends were 2 bases for V and 2 bases for J; bases not matched to a gene: 7. Germline values: CDR1 SGHNT, CDR2 YENEEA. This CDR3 has 17 residues. The CDR3, as DNA: TGTGCCAGCAGCTTAACTAGCGGGAGCCTGTGGCAAGAGACCCAGTACTTC. This encodes CASSLTSGSLWQETQYF.

Points on this clone: Other DNA variants within this sample encode the same CDR3. The chain uses TRBV5-1 and TRBJ2-5; 8 nucleotides line up with TRBD1. The CDR3 sequence is 15 residues long. The V gene's germline CDR1 is SGHRS and CDR2 YFSETQ. J lost 2 bases, V lost 4 bases, and 7 bases had no gene match. Written as DNA, the CDR3 is TGCGCCAGCAGCCGCGGACAGGGTGGACAAGAGACCCAGTACTTC. Translating it yields CASSRGQGGQETQYF.

This clone was counted only a few times. The genes are TRBV6-5 and TRBJ2-7, with D possibly being TRBD1 (6 bases). The germline V gene has CDR1 MNHEY and CDR2 SVGAGI. The length of the CDR3 is 14 residues. The germline V and J ends were trimmed by 6 bases and 0 bases, with 12 bases remaining between them. The CDR3 reads CASRRDRTSYEQYF. CDR3 DNA: TGTGCCAGCAGACGCGACAGGACCTCCTACGAGCAGTACTTC.

V gene TRBV4-1 combines with J gene TRBJ1-2, with D possibly matching TRBD1 (5 bases). The CDR3 runs to 14 residues. Germline V CDR1 and CDR2: MGHRA, YSYEKL. The V end lost 4 bases, the J end lost 4 bases, and 13 bases lay between the germline ends. CDR3: CASSPPGGAYGYTF. CDR3 nucleotides: TGCGCCAGCAGCCCCCCAGGAGGGGCCTATGGCTACACCTTC.

The genes are TRBV30 and TRBJ2-7, with a possible D match to TRBD1 (5 bases). CDR1 and CDR2 (germline): GTSNPN, SVGIG (reference sequence). V was cut by 8 bases and J by 7 bases, with 24 bases left in between. This CDR3 is built from 14 residues. CDR3 in amino acids: CARGRKGSQEEQYF. The CDR3 DNA is TGTGCCAGGGGTCGGAAGGGCAGCCAGGAAGAGCAGTACTTC.

The chain recombines TRBV7-2 with TRBJ2-7; 7 bases fit TRBD2. Germline CDR1 SGHTA, CDR2 FQGNSA. The V gene end was trimmed by 1 base and the J gene end by 6 bases; junction bases not matched to a gene: 9. CDR3 size: 15 residues. DNA for the CDR3: TGTGCCAGCAGCTTAGATACGGGAGGCCCACGCGAGCAGTACTTC. It specifies CASSLDTGGPREQYF.

The chain links TRBV7-2 to TRBJ2-1, with D perhaps matching TRBD1 (6 bases). V was clipped by 5 bases and J by 6 bases, with 14 bases between them. From germline, CDR1 is SGHTA and CDR2 FQGNSA. This CDR3 spans 14 amino acids. CDR3: CASSRTRDTNEQFF. The CDR3 DNA reads TGTGCCAGCAGCCGGACTCGGGACACCAATGAGCAGTTCTTC.

This clone was observed once. The chain couples TRBV7-8 to TRBJ1-1; 8 bases match TRBD1. Trimming removed 5 bases from V and 0 bases from J; junction bases left unmatched: 5. Looked up from germline, CDR1 is SGHVS and CDR2 is FQNEAQ. The CDR3 consists of 15 residues. The CDR3 coding sequence is TGTGCCAGCAGCCGGGACAGGACTATGAACACTGAAGCTTTCTTT. This translates into CASSRDRTMNTEAFF.

V gene TRBV7-9 combines with J gene TRBJ2-7, with a tentative D call TRBD1 (6 bases). The V gene lost 6 bases and the J gene lost 7 bases, with 19 bases spanning the gap. The germline CDR1 and CDR2 sequences are SEHNR and FQNEAQ (reference sequence). CDR3 length equals 14 residues. CDR3 nucleotide sequence: TGTGCCAGCAGTTTGAGGGGGAAGGACGGGGAGCAGTACTTC. This codes for CASSLRGKDGEQYF.

The rearrangement uses TRBV30 and TRBJ1-5; no definite D call. Trimming removed 5 bases from V and 7 bases from J, with 15 bases in between. Germline values: CDR1 GTSNPN, CDR2 SVGIG (reference sequence). This CDR3 region has 13 residues. DNA of the CDR3: TGTGCCTGGGCTTTTCGCTCGGGGCAGCCCCAGCATTTT. Its translation is CAWAFRSGQPQHF.

The chain uses TRBV6-5 and TRBJ1-2; possibly TRBD1 for D (5 bases). CDR1 and CDR2 (germline): MNHEY, SVGAGI. CDR3 length equals 16 residues. The V gene lost 0 bases and the J gene lost 0 bases, with 11 bases spanning the gap. DNA of the CDR3: TGTGCCAGCAGTTACTCGGGGCAGCCACCTAACTATGGCTACACCTTC. Encoded protein: CASSYSGQPPNYGYTF.

The rearrangement uses TRBV11-2 and TRBJ2-5; 9 positions agree with TRBD1. V gave up 3 bases and J gave up 5 bases; unmatched junction bases: 13. The germline CDR1 and CDR2 sequences are SGHAT and FQNNGV. This CDR3 comprises 17 residues. The CDR3 nucleotides read TGTGCCAGCAGCTTGGATTTCGGGACAGGGAGTCAGGAGACCCAGTACTTC. It codes for CASSLDFGTGSQETQYF.

This chain connects TRBV19 to TRBJ1-5; 7 positions agree with TRBD1. The CDR3 has 16 amino acids. Trimming at V came to 1 base and at J to 1 base, leaving 4 bases not matched to a gene. CDR1 LNHDA and CDR2 SQIVND come from the germline V gene (reference sequence). The CDR3 is CASSIGEGASNQPQHF. CDR3 DNA sequence: TGTGCCAGTAGTATAGGTGAGGGGGCGAGCAATCAGCCCCAGCATTTT.

The chain uses TRBV27 and TRBJ2-5; 7 bases are a match to TRBD1. The V gene end was trimmed by 5 bases and the J gene end by 2 bases; junction bases not matched to a gene: 8. Germline CDR1 and CDR2: MNHEY and SMNVEV (reference sequence). The CDR3 has 15 residues. CDR3 in DNA: TGTGCCAGCAGTCCCCTTAGGACAGGACAAGAGACCCAGTACTTC. Its protein product is CASSPLRTGQETQYF.

The chain recombines TRBV19 with TRBJ1-1; TRBD1 might be the D (5 bases). Deletions cut 6 bases from V and 11 bases from J, with 22 bases between. This CDR3 comprises 14 residues. The germline V gene encodes CDR1 LNHDA and CDR2 SQIVND (reference sequence). CDR3 amino acids: CASSSPARANRAFF. The CDR3 DNA reads as TGTGCCAGTAGCTCCCCCGCCAGGGCCAACCGGGCTTTCTTT.

This chain joins TRBV4-2 and TRBJ1-2; D call uncertain. V was shortened by 0 bases and J by 3 bases, with 11 bases between the two germline ends. The CDR3 runs to 15 residues. Germline CDR1 is LGHNA and CDR2 is YNFKEQ. The CDR3 DNA is TGTGCCAGCAGCCAAGATACATCCGCGGACTATGGCTACACCTTC. Encoded protein: CASSQDTSADYGYTF.

The sample holds one count of this clone. The chain is built from TRBV30 and TRBJ1-2; D is unclear. The CDR3 has 11 residues. Between the trimmed V and J ends, which lost 5 bases and 6 bases, there was a span of 10 bases. Germline values: CDR1 GTSNPN, CDR2 SVGIG (reference sequence). The CDR3 protein is CAWQLGHGYTF. The CDR3 nucleotides are TGTGCCTGGCAACTAGGGCATGGCTACACCTTC.

The J gene is TRBJ1-1, the V gene TRBV9; TRBD1 aligns across 7 bases. Looked up from germline, CDR1 is SGDLS and CDR2 is YYNGEE. CDR3 length: 15 amino acids. V was clipped by 3 bases and J by 0 bases; unmatched bases: 5. The CDR3 DNA reads TGTGCCAGCAGCGACAGGGGAGGAGTGAACACTGAAGCTTTCTTT. It codes for CASSDRGGVNTEAFF.

V gene TRBV7-2 combines with J gene TRBJ2-3, with a possible D match to TRBD1 (5 bases). CDR1 and CDR2 from the germline V gene are SGHTA and FQGNSA. V lost 6 bases and J 0 bases, leaving 7 bases between the germline ends. This CDR3 region has 13 residues. CDR3 region: CASRTESTDTQYF. The CDR3 nucleotides read TGTGCCAGCAGGACAGAGAGCACAGATACGCAGTATTTT.

Comments on this clone: Mismatch with germline at one junction end may stem from a read error. The chain links TRBV7-9 to TRBJ1-5; D gene ambiguous. The germline V gene encodes CDR1 SEHNR and CDR2 FQNEAQ (reference sequence). This CDR3 region has 15 residues. CDR3 sequence reads: CSSSRRYQGNQPQHF. CDR3 DNA sequence: TGTTCCAGCAGCCGCAGGTACCAAGGCAATCAGCCCCAGCATTTT.

The chain joins TRBV4-3 to TRBJ1-1, with 11 bases matching TRBD1. CDR1 LGHNA and CDR2 YSLEER come from the germline V gene. V dropped 4 bases and J dropped 6; count of bases not matched to a gene: 4. The CDR3 contains 14 residues. The CDR3 DNA reads TGCGCCAGCAGCCCCGGGACAGGGGGTTCTGAAGCTTTCTTT. Protein sequence: CASSPGTGGSEAFF.

V and J are TRBV5-1 and TRBJ2-2, with 7 nucleotides matching TRBD1. With V trimmed by 0 bases and J by 8 bases, 13 bases remained unmatched. The germline V gene has CDR1 SGHRS and CDR2 YFSETQ. The CDR3 covers 17 residues. The CDR3 sequence: CASSLGIGGFSPGELFF. In DNA form, the CDR3 reads TGCGCCAGCAGCTTGGGTATAGGGGGCTTTTCTCCGGGGGAGCTGTTTTTT.

The CDR3 DNA reads as TGTGCCAGCTCCCCGGGGGGGGGCAACGGCTACACCTTC. This sequence encodes CASSPGGGNGYTF. The chain joins TRBV7-2 to TRBJ1-2; maybe TRBD1 (6 bases). The V end lost 8 bases, the J end lost 8 bases, and 18 bases lay between the germline ends. The germline CDR1 and CDR2 sequences are SGHTA and FQGNSA. This CDR3 comprises 13 residues.

The V call is TRBV11-2, the J call TRBJ2-3; D is uncertain. The CDR3 sequence is 12 residues long. V was clipped by 3 bases and J by 3 bases, with 4 bases between them. Looked up from germline, CDR1 is SGHAT and CDR2 is FQNNGV. Written as DNA, the CDR3 is TGTGCCAGCAGCTTGTCGACAGATACGCAGTATTTT. Translated: CASSLSTDTQYF.

The V and J genes are TRBV19 and TRBJ2-7, with 9 bases identical to TRBD2. Germline CDR1 is LNHDA and CDR2 is SQIVND (reference sequence). V lost 4 bases to trimming and J lost 0 bases; unmatched junction nucleotides: 7. The CDR3 runs 16 residues. The CDR3 DNA follows: TGTGCCAGTAGTACCCCCAGCGGGGGGCCCTCCTACGAGCAGTACTTC. This gives the protein CASSTPSGGPSYEQYF.

The chain couples TRBV2 to TRBJ1-2; 10 positions match TRBD1. Germline loops: CDR1 SNHLY, CDR2 FYNNEI. The CDR3 consists of 14 residues. J was trimmed by 4 bases and V by 8 bases; bases with no gene match: 7. The CDR3 here is CASGDDRGLYGYTF. CDR3 coding DNA: TGTGCCAGCGGAGATGACAGGGGGCTCTATGGCTACACCTTC.

This chain joins TRBV5-1 and TRBJ1-2; 7 positions match TRBD1. Germline CDR1 SGHRS, CDR2 YFSETQ. V lost 7 bases and J lost 4; bases outside the gene matches: 10. The CDR3 totals 14 residues. This chain's CDR3 is CASGPGGITYGYTF. The CDR3 region has the DNA TGCGCCAGCGGGCCAGGGGGAATTACCTATGGCTACACCTTC.

The rearrangement uses TRBV10-1 and TRBJ1-4; 11 bases agree with TRBD1. CDR3 length: 18 amino acids. After removal of 6 bases from V and 1 base from J, the junction contained 10 bases not matched to a gene. Germline V gene data show CDR1 as WNHNN and CDR2 as SYGVQD (reference sequence). The CDR3 nucleotides read TGCGCCAGCAGCGACATCCGGGACAGGGGGGAAACTAATGAAAAACTGTTTTTT. Translated, it gives CASSDIRDRGETNEKLFF.

This chain joins TRBV19 and TRBJ1-2; 8 nucleotides align to TRBD1. This CDR3 has 14 residues. Germline CDR1 and CDR2: LNHDA and SQIVND (reference sequence). The V gene end was trimmed by 7 bases and the J gene end by 2 bases; junction bases not matched to a gene: 6. The CDR3 nucleotides are TGTGCCAGTACGTCGCCAGGGGGCAACTATGGCTACACCTTC. Amino acid sequence: CASTSPGGNYGYTF.

The CDR3 bases are TGTGCCAGCAGTCGGAGGACAGGGGGGGATGAAAAACTGTTTTTT. Translating it yields CASSRRTGGDEKLFF. The genes are TRBV6-5 and TRBJ1-4; 10 bases match TRBD1. Per germline, CDR1 MNHEY and CDR2 SVGAGI. V lost 5 bases to trimming and J lost 6 bases; unmatched junction nucleotides: 6. CDR3 length: 15 residues.

The gene calls are TRBV5-6 and TRBJ2-7; 11 positions agree with TRBD2. V was pared by 2 bases and J by 12 bases, with 7 bases of the junction left unmatched. The CDR3 consists of 13 residues. CDR1 is SGHDT, CDR2 YYEEEE, per germline. The CDR3 DNA sequence: TGTGCCAGCAGCTTAGAACTAGCGGGAGTTACGTACTTC. Protein product: CASSLELAGVTYF.